Listed here are 28 T cell receptor beta chains from one sample, sequenced in a study of blood T cell repertoires in COVID-19. The repertoire was sequenced with immunoSEQ multiplex PCR; TCRdb's copy has only in-frame clones and lacks some. The sample carries 120,000 or so clones, more than 75% recorded once. Sequencing used peripheral blood. These receptors were obtained from a woman aged 60-75 years with acute or convalescent COVID-19.

The V gene is TRBV5-1, the J gene TRBJ2-3; perhaps TRBD2 as D (7 bases). With 0 bases removed from V and 4 bases from J, the gap between germline ends came to 12 bases. The CDR3 has 15 amino acids. Looked up from germline, CDR1 is SGHRS and CDR2 is YFSETQ. CDR3 nucleotide sequence: TGCGCCAGCAGCTTGGGTGGGGGGGCCGCAGATACGCAGTATTTT. This sequence encodes CASSLGGGAADTQYF. Full variable domain (missing parts from reference TRBV5-1 and TRBJ2-3): KAGVTQTPRYLIKTRGQQVTLSCSPISGHRSVSWYQQTPGQGLQFLFEYFSETQRNKGNFPGRFSGRQFSNSRSEMNVSTLELGDSALYLCASSLGGGAADTQYFGPGTRLTVL.

The J gene is TRBJ2-1, the V gene TRBV11-2; D perhaps matches TRBD1 (6 bases). Germline CDR1 reads SGHAT; CDR2 reads FQNNGV. V gave up 1 base and J gave up 7 bases, with 17 bases separating them. This CDR3 spans 16 amino acids. The CDR3 DNA is TGTGCCAGCAGCTTAGCGACAGCCAAAGGGACAAATGAGCAGTTCTTC. Amino acid sequence: CASSLATAKGTNEQFF.

The chain is built from TRBV30 and TRBJ2-3; 9 positions agree with TRBD2. Germline CDR1 GTSNPN, CDR2 SVGIG (reference sequence). Germline trimming cut 5 bases from V and 10 bases from J; bases unmatched to any gene: 16. The CDR3 has 15 residues. CDR3 DNA: TGTGCCTGGTCTCCTTTGGGGGTAGCGGGAGTGGCGCAGTATTTT. Protein sequence: CAWSPLGVAGVAQYF.

The V call is TRBV19, the J call TRBJ2-1; the match to TRBD2 covers 7 bases. There are 17 residues in the CDR3. V trimming: 0 bases; J trimming: 9 bases; junction bases outside the gene matches: 14. Germline-derived CDR1 and CDR2 are LNHDA and SQIVND (reference sequence). The CDR3 reads CASSIDNAGLSFSEQFF. CDR3 bases: TGTGCCAGTAGTATAGATAATGCGGGACTAAGCTTTAGTGAGCAGTTCTTC.

CDR3 sequence reads: CASSIPTSGMRNTDTQYF. CDR3 bases: TGTGCCAGTAGTATTCCGACTAGCGGGATGAGAAACACAGATACGCAGTATTTT. The chain uses TRBV19 and TRBJ2-3, with 11 bases aligning to TRBD2. The CDR3 extends over 18 amino acids. Per germline, CDR1 LNHDA and CDR2 SQIVND (reference sequence). Trimming at V came to 3 bases and at J to 2 bases, leaving 10 bases not matched to a gene.

This CDR3 is CASTLGTGLAYEQYV. CDR3 DNA: TGTGCCAGCACCCTTGGGACAGGCCTGGCCTACGAGCAGTACGTC. The chain joins TRBV6-5 to TRBJ2-7; 8 bases match TRBD1. This CDR3 is built from 15 residues. Germline-derived CDR1 and CDR2 are MNHEY and SVGAGI. V lost 7 bases to trimming and J lost 2 bases; unmatched junction nucleotides: 10.

The chain has TRBV6-5 and TRBJ1-2, with 12 bases identical to TRBD1. Germline assignment: CDR1 MNHEY and CDR2 SVGAGI. V shed 6 bases, J shed 5 bases, and the junction held 7 bases outside the gene matches. This CDR3 has 15 residues. The CDR3 DNA reads as TGTGCCAGCAGCCCCGGGACAGGGGGCATATATGGCTACACCTTC. Protein: CASSPGTGGIYGYTF.

This chain connects TRBV6-5 to TRBJ2-2; the match to TRBD2 covers 10 bases. V gave up 6 bases and J gave up 3 bases; unmatched junction bases: 4. Germline V lookup: CDR1 MNHEY, CDR2 SVGAGI. This CDR3 spans 15 amino acids. The CDR3 spells CASSASGGYTGELFF. CDR3 bases: TGTGCCAGCAGCGCTAGCGGGGGTTACACCGGGGAGCTGTTTTTT.

This chain connects TRBV27 to TRBJ1-6; 9 nucleotides align to TRBD1. Looked up from germline, CDR1 is MNHEY and CDR2 is SMNVEV (reference sequence). With V trimmed by 5 bases and J by 8 bases, 7 bases remained unmatched. The CDR3 sequence is 15 residues long. The CDR3 is CASSPLGTGHSPLHF. The CDR3, as DNA: TGTGCCAGCAGTCCCCTAGGGACAGGGCATTCACCCCTCCACTTT.

The table lists this clone with a few counts. J is TRBJ1-1 and V is TRBV6-6; 7 positions agree with TRBD1. Germline CDR1 is MNHNY and CDR2 is SVGAGI (reference sequence). The CDR3 loop spans 12 amino acids. Trimming at V came to 7 bases and at J to 4 bases, leaving 3 bases not matched to a gene. The chain's CDR3 is CASTDRATEAFF. The CDR3 DNA is TGTGCCAGCACCGACAGGGCCACTGAAGCTTTCTTT.

This clone was found once. The V gene is TRBV20-1, the J gene TRBJ2-7; no firm D call. Germline CDR1 and CDR2: DFQATT and SNEGSKA (reference sequence). The CDR3 covers 14 residues. Trimming took 3 bases from V and 2 from J, leaving 14 bases between them. CDR3 sequence (DNA): TGCAGTGCTAGTACGGTGCAAATCCCCTACGAGCAGTACGTC. This codes for CSASTVQIPYEQYV.

The chain recombines TRBV5-1 with TRBJ1-3; TRBD1 is a possible D gene (5 bases). Germline V gene data show CDR1 as SGHRS and CDR2 as YFSETQ. The CDR3 is 17 amino acids. Trimming took off 0 bases at V and 3 bases at J, with 16 bases between the two ends. Here the CDR3 DNA reads TGCGCCAGCAGCTTGGCCGGTCCCAGGGTAGGTGGAAACACCATATATTTT. This gives the protein CASSLAGPRVGGNTIYF.

J is TRBJ2-1 and V is TRBV7-2, with 11 positions matching TRBD2. Looked up from germline, CDR1 is SGHTA and CDR2 is FQGNSA. CDR3 length equals 13 residues. V trimming: 3 bases; J trimming: 10 bases; junction bases outside the gene matches: 2. This chain's CDR3 is CASSLGLAEEQFF. The CDR3 bases are TGTGCCAGCAGCTTGGGACTAGCGGAAGAGCAGTTCTTC. Full variable domain (missing parts from reference TRBV7-2 and TRBJ2-1): GAGVSQSPSNKVTEKGKDVELRCDPISGHTALYWYRQSLGQGLEFLIYFQGNSAPDKSGLPSDRFSAERTGGSVSTLTIQRTQQEDSAVYLCASSLGLAEEQFFGPGTRLTVL.

The chain employs TRBV6-1 and TRBJ1-1; D may be TRBD1 (5 bases). Germline assignment: CDR1 MNHNS and CDR2 SASEGT. Trimming shortened V by 2 bases and J by 3 bases, and 13 bases separated the two germline ends. This CDR3 contains 15 residues. Written as DNA, the CDR3 is TGTGCCAGCAGTGAACTGGGGGGAGCGGACACTGAAGCTTTCTTT. This gives the protein CASSELGGADTEAFF.

V and J are TRBV19 and TRBJ1-3, with D unclear. This CDR3 spans 15 amino acids. The germline CDR1 and CDR2 sequences are LNHDA and SQIVND (reference sequence). The V gene lost 1 base and the J gene lost 0 bases, with 7 bases spanning the gap. CDR3 residues: CASSIGGSSGNTIYF. For the CDR3, the DNA is TGTGCCAGTAGTATAGGAGGGTCCTCTGGAAACACCATATATTTT.

The V call is TRBV3-1 (or the pseudogene TRBV3-2), the J call TRBJ1-1; 11 positions agree with TRBD1. V trimming: 7 bases; J trimming: 8 bases; junction bases outside the gene matches: 15. This CDR3 is built from 16 residues. Germline CDR1 reads LGHDT; CDR2 reads YNNKEL (reference sequence). The CDR3 loop is CASIATGTGGSGEAFF. CDR3 nucleotide sequence: TGTGCCAGCATTGCGACCGGGACAGGGGGTTCCGGCGAAGCTTTCTTT.

The gene calls are TRBV10-3 and TRBJ1-2; D unresolved. V gave up 8 bases and J gave up 2 bases, with 15 bases separating them. Germline V gene lookup returns CDR1 ENHRY and CDR2 SYGVKD. The CDR3 contains 14 residues. As DNA, the CDR3 is TGTGCCATCCCCGACACTCCTGGAAACTATGGCTACACCTTC. It yields the protein CAIPDTPGNYGYTF.

The DNA for the CDR3 is TGTGCCAGCAGCCTAGAGTCATATGGCTACACCTTC. Translation: CASSLESYGYTF. J is TRBJ1-2 and V is TRBV3-1 (or the pseudogene TRBV3-2); D gene unclear. Trimming left V 4 bases short and J 5 bases short, with 8 bases between. CDR1 is LGHDT, CDR2 YNNKEL, per germline (reference sequence). The CDR3 has 12 amino acids.

The chain joins TRBV19 to TRBJ1-4; D is perhaps TRBD1 (5 bases). The CDR3 covers 13 residues. In germline, CDR1 is LNHDA, CDR2 SQIVND (reference sequence). Trimming left V 11 bases short and J 4 bases short, with 14 bases between. The CDR3 DNA follows: TGTGCCTGCAAAGACAGCTTTAATGAAAAACTGTTTTTT. Amino acid sequence: CACKDSFNEKLFF.

The rearrangement joins TRBV19 to TRBJ1-4, with a weak D call TRBD1 (6 bases). CDR1 LNHDA and CDR2 SQIVND come from the germline V gene (reference sequence). The germline V and J ends were trimmed by 0 bases and 4 bases, with 12 bases remaining between them. The CDR3 sequence is 16 residues long. CDR3 sequence: CASSIDRQVINEKLFF. CDR3 nucleotide sequence: TGTGCCAGTAGTATAGATCGACAGGTGATTAATGAAAAACTGTTTTTT.

This chain connects TRBV27 to TRBJ2-3, with TRBD2 matching over 9 bases. J lost 0 bases, V lost 7 bases, and 5 bases had no gene match. The length of the CDR3 is 15 residues. CDR1 MNHEY and CDR2 SMNVEV come from the germline V gene (reference sequence). CDR3 sequence reads: CASTLAGVSTDTQYF. In DNA, the CDR3 is TGTGCCAGCACCTTAGCGGGAGTGAGCACAGATACGCAGTATTTT.

The chain combines TRBV14 with TRBJ1-1; no firm D call. This CDR3 comprises 16 residues. The V gene lost 4 bases and the J gene lost 6 bases, with 21 bases spanning the gap. CDR1 and CDR2 (germline): SGHDN, FVKESK. The CDR3 loop reads CASSLLHSYGESEAFF. Written as DNA, the CDR3 is TGTGCCAGCAGCCTCCTTCACTCCTATGGTGAGTCTGAAGCTTTCTTT.

CDR3 residues: CASSYGGRARYEQYV. CDR3 in DNA: TGTGCCAGCAGTTATGGCGGGAGGGCCCGATACGAGCAGTACGTC. The chain is built from TRBV6-2 or TRBV6-3 and TRBJ2-7, with 9 bases that match TRBD2. V lost 3 bases and J lost 4; bases outside the gene matches: 7. Germline V lookup: CDR1 MNHEY, CDR2 SVGEGT. CDR3 length equals 15 residues.

This sequence joins TRBV5-1 and TRBJ1-1; tentative D call: TRBD1 (5 bases). Germline V gene data show CDR1 as SGHRS and CDR2 as YFSETQ. This CDR3 is built from 13 residues. Trimming cost V 5 bases and J 4 bases, with 12 bases left between them. The DNA of the CDR3 is TGCGCCAGCAGACCACAGGTCCCCACTGAAGCTTTCTTT. Protein product: CASRPQVPTEAFF.

The CDR3 DNA reads as TGTGCCAGCAGTGAAATGGGCCTTAGCACAGATACGCAGTATTTT. Amino acids: CASSEMGLSTDTQYF. V and J are TRBV6-1 and TRBJ2-3, with D unclear. The CDR3 is 15 residues long. Germline CDR1 is MNHNS and CDR2 is SASEGT. V was trimmed by 2 bases and J by 0 bases, leaving 9 bases between them.

This chain joins TRBV3-1 (or the pseudogene TRBV3-2) and TRBJ2-1; 7 bases are a match to TRBD2. From germline, CDR1 is LGHDT and CDR2 YNNKEL (reference sequence). This CDR3 contains 15 residues. Losses at the gene ends were 0 bases for V and 6 bases for J; bases not matched to a gene: 5. The CDR3 sequence: CASSQDRGEGNEQFF. Here the CDR3 DNA reads TGTGCCAGCAGCCAAGATCGGGGGGAGGGCAATGAGCAGTTCTTC.

The chain couples TRBV5-4 to TRBJ1-2; possibly TRBD1 for D (6 bases). Trimming shortened V by 0 bases and J by 5 bases, and 8 bases separated the two germline ends. This CDR3 contains 13 residues. The germline V gene encodes CDR1 SGHNT and CDR2 YYREEE (reference sequence). The CDR3 here is CASSLDREYGYTF. CDR3 sequence (DNA): TGTGCCAGCAGCTTGGACAGGGAATATGGCTACACCTTC.

The chain couples TRBV3-1 (or the pseudogene TRBV3-2) to TRBJ1-2, with TRBD1 identical over 12 bases. The germline gives CDR1 LGHDT, CDR2 YNNKEL (reference sequence). The junction had 9 bases not matched to a gene; V was cut back by 2 bases and J by 8 bases. The CDR3 sequence is 16 residues long. The CDR3 loop reads CASSQLLGTGGDGYTF. The CDR3 coding sequence is TGTGCCAGCAGCCAATTGTTAGGGACAGGGGGCGACGGCTACACCTTC.